A single sample gave rise to the 20 T cell receptor beta chains below, sequenced in a study of shared clonotypes between healthy human individuals. Measured with immunoSEQ multiplex PCR; TCRdb has only the in-frame clones, and not every one. The sample lists roughly 2,300,000 clones, 85% to 95% seen once, with about 0.36% in the top ten. The sample comprised naive CD4+ T cells from PBMCs. Subset meaning: CD45RA+ positively selected. These receptors originate from a man aged 18 to 30 in good health. Some clones in this sample may be carry-over from other donors' samples.

This clone showed up just once. The chain links TRBV6-1 to TRBJ1-5; D gene unclear. The CDR3 length is 13 residues. Trimming cost V 6 bases and J 5 bases, with 11 bases left between them. CDR1 MNHNS and CDR2 SASEGT come from the germline V gene. CDR3 nucleotide sequence: TGTGCCAGCAGGAAAAACGGGGATCAGCCCCAGCATTTT. It is translated as CASRKNGDQPQHF.

V gene TRBV28 combines with J gene TRBJ1-1; D remains unclear. Per germline, CDR1 MDHEN and CDR2 SYDVKM. The ends were cut back, 4 bases at V and 2 bases at J, with 14 bases in the middle. The CDR3 length is 15 residues. The CDR3 region is CASSSPWTPNTEAFF. DNA for the CDR3: TGTGCCAGCAGTTCCCCTTGGACGCCCAACACTGAAGCTTTCTTT.

This clone was recorded only once. The chain is built from TRBV7-9 and TRBJ2-7, with 7 bases fitting TRBD1. Trimming cost V 3 bases and J 2 bases; bases outside gene matches: 7. The CDR3 length is 15 residues. Germline-derived CDR1 and CDR2 are SEHNR and FQNEAQ (reference sequence). CDR3 amino acids: CASSLTGTETYEQYF. The CDR3 DNA reads as TGTGCCAGCAGCTTGACCGGGACAGAGACCTACGAGCAGTACTTC.

V usage is TRBV10-2 and J usage is TRBJ2-3; a possible D gene is TRBD1 (6 bases). With 6 bases removed from V and 1 base from J, the gap between germline ends came to 14 bases. Per the germline V gene, CDR1 is WSHSY and CDR2 is SAAADI. The CDR3 extends over 15 amino acids. The CDR3 region is CASRAGGGRTDTQYF. As DNA, the CDR3 is TGCGCCAGCAGGGCTGGGGGCGGTCGCACAGATACGCAGTATTTT.

The J gene is TRBJ1-2, the V gene TRBV5-1, with a tentative D call TRBD1 (5 bases). The CDR3 loop spans 15 amino acids. Trimming shortened V by 4 bases and J by 4 bases, and 17 bases separated the two germline ends. Germline V gene sequence: CDR1 SGHRS, CDR2 YFSETQ. The CDR3 here is CASSPFGGGAYGYTF. The CDR3 nucleotides are TGCGCCAGCAGCCCGTTCGGGGGGGGAGCCTATGGCTACACCTTC.

The chain joins TRBV28 to TRBJ2-3; D perhaps matches TRBD1 (5 bases). CDR1 and CDR2 (germline): MDHEN, SYDVKM. The CDR3 consists of 21 residues. Trimming shortened V by 8 bases and J by 1 base, and 34 bases separated the two germline ends. In DNA, the CDR3 is TGTGCCAGCCCACCCTACCCCAGGGAACGTGACTGGATAAAGGGCACAGATACGCAGTATTTT. Amino acid sequence: CASPPYPRERDWIKGTDTQYF.

J is TRBJ1-5 and V is TRBV6-1; D is perhaps TRBD1 (5 bases). The germline CDR1 and CDR2 sequences are MNHNS and SASEGT. There are 14 residues in the CDR3. V lost 9 bases and J 3 bases, leaving 15 bases between the germline ends. The CDR3 reads CASTTGGYNQPQHF. The CDR3 DNA is TGTGCCAGTACCACAGGCGGCTACAATCAGCCCCAGCATTTT.

A word on this clone: Other DNA sequences in the same sample also yield this CDR3. This sequence joins TRBV28 and TRBJ1-1; no firm D call. Trimming shortened V by 6 bases and J by 4 bases, and 12 bases separated the two germline ends. Looked up from germline, CDR1 is MDHEN and CDR2 is SYDVKM. The CDR3 sequence is 13 residues long. CDR3 in DNA: TGTGCCAGCAGCCTACCGGGGTCCACTGAAGCTTTCTTT. Residues: CASSLPGSTEAFF.

V and J are TRBV5-1 and TRBJ2-3; D perhaps matches TRBD1 (5 bases). The V and J ends lost 2 bases and 1 base respectively, with 5 bases between them. Germline values: CDR1 SGHRS, CDR2 YFSETQ. There are 13 residues in the CDR3. The CDR3 protein is CASSFRGTDTQYF. The CDR3 DNA reads TGCGCCAGCAGCTTCAGGGGCACAGATACGCAGTATTTT.

J is TRBJ1-2 and V is TRBV28; D uncertain. V was cut by 7 bases and J by 4 bases, with 16 bases left in between. This CDR3 region has 14 residues. From germline, CDR1 is MDHEN and CDR2 SYDVKM. CDR3: CASKGPPGVYGYTF. The CDR3 nucleotides are TGTGCCAGCAAAGGGCCACCTGGGGTCTATGGCTACACCTTC.

Points on this clone: Other DNA sequences in the same sample also yield this CDR3. This rearrangement joins TRBV9 to TRBJ2-5, with D unresolved. The CDR3 covers 13 residues. Germline V gives CDR1 SGDLS, CDR2 YYNGEE. Trimming took 0 bases from V and 5 from J, leaving 8 bases between them. The CDR3 protein is CASSVDSGETQYF. CDR3 DNA: TGTGCCAGCAGCGTAGACTCTGGCGAGACCCAGTACTTC. Variable domain in full (rest from reference TRBV9 and TRBJ2-5): DSGVTQTPKHLITATGQRVTLRCSPRSGDLSVYWYQQSLDQGLQFLIQYYNGEERAKGNILERFSAQQFPDLHSELNLSSLELGDSALYFCASSVDSGETQYFGPGTRLLVL.

The chain has TRBV4-1 and TRBJ1-5; no definite D call. V lost 8 bases, J lost 0 bases, and 11 bases lay in between. Germline V gene data show CDR1 as MGHRA and CDR2 as YSYEKL. This CDR3 is 14 amino acids long. The CDR3 is CASPNGNSNQPQHF. In nucleotides, the CDR3 is TGCGCCAGCCCTAACGGCAATAGCAATCAGCCCCAGCATTTT.

The chain couples TRBV10-3 to TRBJ2-3, with D possibly matching TRBD2 (5 bases). Trimming left V 7 bases short and J 6 bases short, with 20 bases between. The CDR3 spans 15 residues. CDR1 and CDR2 (germline): ENHRY, SYGVKD. In nucleotides, the CDR3 is TGTGCCATCACATCGCAACGGGGTGATGTTGATACGCAGTATTTT. It is translated as CAITSQRGDVDTQYF.

The V and J genes are TRBV6-6 and TRBJ1-1; D unresolved. The CDR3 sequence is 15 residues long. Per the germline V gene, CDR1 is MNHNY and CDR2 is SVGAGI (reference sequence). V lost 0 bases, J lost 1 base, and 9 bases lay in between. CDR3 residues: CASSYSTVTNTEAFF. In DNA form, the CDR3 reads TGTGCCAGCAGTTACTCGACTGTTACGAACACTGAAGCTTTCTTT.

The V and J genes are TRBV28 and TRBJ2-3; maybe TRBD2 (6 bases). Germline loops: CDR1 MDHEN, CDR2 SYDVKM. CDR3 length: 14 amino acids. V lost 5 bases and J lost 6, with 15 bases in between. The CDR3 nucleotides are TGTGCCAGCAGTCCCCGGACTACTGCGGATACGCAGTATTTT. This encodes CASSPRTTADTQYF. Full variable domain (missing parts from reference TRBV28 and TRBJ2-3): DVKVTQSSRYLVKRTGEKVFLECVQDMDHENMFWYRQDPGLGLRLIYFSYDVKMKEKGDIPEGYSVSREKKERFSLILESASTNQTSMYLCASSPRTTADTQYFGPGTRLTVL.

This clone was observed a single time. The chain employs TRBV20-1 and TRBJ2-3; no clear D. CDR3 length equals 11 residues. Trimming removed 3 bases at V and 5 bases at J, with 6 bases between. CDR1 and CDR2 from the germline V gene are DFQATT and SNEGSKA (reference sequence). CDR3 in amino acids: CSASWEDTQYF. For the CDR3, the DNA is TGCAGTGCTAGCTGGGAAGATACGCAGTATTTT.

The gene calls are TRBV27 and TRBJ2-3; D is unresolved. Between the trimmed V and J ends, which lost 6 bases and 6 bases, there was a span of 19 bases. CDR3 length: 15 amino acids. Looked up from germline, CDR1 is MNHEY and CDR2 is SMNVEV (reference sequence). CDR3: CASRTMTRSLDTQYF. In nucleotides, the CDR3 is TGTGCCAGCAGGACGATGACGAGGAGTTTGGATACGCAGTATTTT.

This rearrangement joins TRBV9 to TRBJ1-5; D unresolved. In germline, CDR1 is SGDLS, CDR2 YYNGEE. The V end was cut by 3 bases, the J end by 4 bases, with 14 bases between. The CDR3 runs 15 residues. CDR3 sequence (DNA): TGTGCCAGCAGCGCGGACGGGGATAGGAATCAGCCCCAGCATTTT. Encoded protein: CASSADGDRNQPQHF.

The chain couples TRBV18 to TRBJ2-4, with D tentatively TRBD1 or TRBD2 (5 bases each). Trimming removed 3 bases at V and 0 bases at J, with 12 bases between. Germline lookup yields CDR1 KGHSH and CDR2 LQKENI. The CDR3 runs 16 residues. The CDR3 DNA is TGTGCCAGCTCACCCGTCGAGGGGATAGCCAAAAACATTCAGTACTTC. It is translated as CASSPVEGIAKNIQYF.

The chain combines TRBV29-1 with TRBJ2-4; tentatively, D is TRBD2 (6 bases). Trimming shortened V by 5 bases and J by 9 bases, and 20 bases separated the two germline ends. CDR3 size: 14 residues. The germline gives CDR1 SQVTM, CDR2 ANQGSEA. The CDR3 loop is CSVNDLATGGIQYF. The CDR3 DNA sequence: TGCAGCGTTAACGACCTAGCTACCGGGGGCATTCAGTACTTC.